This TCR beta chain originates from a study of T cell responses to AZD1222 COVID-19 vaccine. Points on this clone: Its antigen is still unknown.

Sequencing used immunoSEQ multiplex PCR; TCRdb keeps in-frame clones, though not all of them. Of over 85,000 clones listed, roughly 90% were seen once; the top ten hold roughly 14%. Per germline, CDR1 LNHDA and CDR2 SQIVND (reference sequence). The CDR3 spans 14 residues. V lost 7 bases and J lost 1; bases outside the gene matches: 6. Broader study findings: Vaccine-related CD4 TCRs covered spike, predominating at 160-218 and 743-854. Two AZD1222 administrations were followed by greater Spike-specific TCR breadth and depth. Seropositive status at baseline applied to only 5 or 6 AZD1222 recipients.

The genes are TRBV19 and TRBJ1-2; 7 bases align to TRBD1. Sample: peripheral blood, taken 28 days after the second AZD1222 dose. The sequence derives from an adult who received the AZD1222 COVID-19 vaccine. The CDR3 DNA is TGTGCCAGTAAGGACAGGAGCGGTAACTATGGCTACACCTTC. It translates to CASKDRSGNYGYTF.